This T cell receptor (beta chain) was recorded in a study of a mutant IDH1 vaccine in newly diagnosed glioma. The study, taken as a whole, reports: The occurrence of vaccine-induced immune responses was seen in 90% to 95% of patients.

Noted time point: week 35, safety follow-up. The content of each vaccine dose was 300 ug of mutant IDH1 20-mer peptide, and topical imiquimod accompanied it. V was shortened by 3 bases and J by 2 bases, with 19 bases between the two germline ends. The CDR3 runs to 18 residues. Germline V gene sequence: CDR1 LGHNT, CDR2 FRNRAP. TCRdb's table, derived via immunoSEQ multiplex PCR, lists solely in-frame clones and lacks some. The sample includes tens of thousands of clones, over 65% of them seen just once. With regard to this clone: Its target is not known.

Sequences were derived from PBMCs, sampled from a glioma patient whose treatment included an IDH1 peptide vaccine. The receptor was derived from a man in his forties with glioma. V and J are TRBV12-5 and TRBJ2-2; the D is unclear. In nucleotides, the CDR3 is TGTGCTAGTGGTTTTAAGACCCAGTCCCCCTTCAACACCGGGGAGCTGTTTTTT. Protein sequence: CASGFKTQSPFNTGELFF. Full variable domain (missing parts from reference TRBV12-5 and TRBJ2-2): DARVTQTPRHKVTEMGQEVTMRCQPILGHNTVFWYRQTMMQGLELLAYFRNRAPLDDSGMPKDRFSAEMPDATLATLKIQPSEPRDSAVYFCASGFKTQSPFNTGELFFGEGSRLTVL.